This T cell receptor (beta chain) was found in a study of monozygotic twins with inflammatory bowel disease. Whole-study results and caveats: Those with IBD had lower TCRbeta diversity (inverse Simpson) than their healthy co-twins did.

For this clonotype: Its matching antigen is unknown.

Germline V CDR1 and CDR2: LGHNA, YSLEER. The CDR3 length is 15 residues. The draw for each donor consisted of a single 2.5 ml blood sample. The authors made each sample's cDNA in eight separate reactions. One entry per CDR3 protein, without DNA, is what TCRdb gives after re-calling the 5' RACE reads. With approximately 390,000 distinct CDR3 sequences in the sample, the ten largest clones hold about 2.3%. What was sequenced was blood. The sequence was obtained from a human donor with ulcerative colitis or Crohn's disease, or a healthy co-twin of an affected twin (not recorded which). The chain joins TRBV4-3 to TRBJ1-1; the TCRdb call, TRBD1, lacks DNA for checking. The CDR3 is CASSQDPQGNNEAFF.